The 28 T cell receptor beta chains below all came from one sample that was sequenced in a study of early T cells in non-severe SARS-CoV-2 infection. In TCRdb, the 5' RACE reads were re-called with MiXCR into one record per CDR3 protein. The table includes about 19,000 distinct CDR3 sequences, roughly 6.1% detected once. The sample was whole blood. The receptors derive from an adult who was a healthcare worker with PCR-confirmed SARS-CoV-2 infection or an uninfected control (not recorded which).

In its sample, this clonotype was seen many times. This chain links TRBV12-3 or TRBV12-4 with TRBJ2-1, with TRBD2 as a possible D gene (5 bases). This CDR3 is 14 amino acids long. V lost 3 bases to trimming and J lost 9 bases, with 15 bases between them. The CDR3 DNA sequence: TGTGCCAGCAGTTTGAGTACTAGATCATTTGAGCAGTTCTTC. Protein sequence: CASSLSTRSFEQFF.

This clonotype has a count of ten or more. This chain uses TRBV2 with TRBJ2-1; 7 bases match TRBD2. This CDR3 is built from 13 residues. With 6 bases clipped from V and 9 bases from J, the junction kept 8 bases outside the gene matches. Germline assignment: CDR1 SNHLY and CDR2 FYNNEI. The CDR3 is CASRLALIGEQFF. The CDR3 coding sequence is TGTGCCAGCAGACTAGCGTTAATAGGTGAGCAGTTCTTC.

The chain employs TRBV19 and TRBJ1-2; a possible D gene is TRBD1 (5 bases). The CDR3 has 15 amino acids. Trimming removed 2 bases at V and 4 bases at J, with 14 bases between. From germline, CDR1 is LNHDA and CDR2 SQIVND (reference sequence). CDR3 loop: CASSIRPGTGYGYTF. CDR3 coding DNA: TGTGCCAGTAGTATACGTCCGGGGACGGGCTATGGCTACACCTTC.

In its sample, this clonotype was seen many times. This chain links TRBV12-3 or TRBV12-4 with TRBJ2-2; no firm D call. Deletions cut 7 bases from V and 0 bases from J, with 15 bases between. This CDR3 has 16 residues. CDR3 DNA sequence: TGTGCCAGCATATCCTCGTGGAGTCCGAACACCGGGGAGCTGTTTTTT. This encodes CASISSWSPNTGELFF.

The chain couples TRBV9 to TRBJ2-3, with D possibly being TRBD1 (5 bases). The CDR3 is 13 amino acids. Between the trimmed V and J ends, which lost 4 bases and 9 bases, there was a span of 15 bases. Germline V lookup: CDR1 SGDLS, CDR2 YYNGEE. Written as DNA, the CDR3 is TGTGCCAGCAGCCAAGACGGGCAGGGCACGCAGTATTTT. Protein: CASSQDGQGTQYF.

This clonotype was counted many times. This chain connects TRBV10-3 to TRBJ1-1, with 9 bases aligning to TRBD1. J was trimmed by 3 bases and V by 7 bases; bases with no gene match: 12. The CDR3 loop spans 16 amino acids. Germline CDR1 and CDR2: ENHRY and SYGVKD. CDR3 loop: CAITLTMDRGDTEAFF. CDR3 sequence (DNA): TGTGCCATCACCCTTACTATGGACAGGGGAGACACTGAAGCTTTCTTT.

The table lists this clonotype with many counts. This rearrangement joins TRBV7-9 to TRBJ1-1; D is undetermined. V lost 3 bases and J 1 base, leaving 3 bases between the germline ends. CDR3 length equals 12 residues. Germline assignment: CDR1 SEHNR and CDR2 FQNEAQ (reference sequence). DNA of the CDR3: TGTGCCAGCAGCTTTGCGAACACTGAAGCTTTCTTT. Its protein product is CASSFANTEAFF.

This clonotype was seen ten or more times. The V and J genes are TRBV6-5 and TRBJ2-1; 14 positions agree with TRBD2. Looked up from germline, CDR1 is MNHEY and CDR2 is SVGAGI. The CDR3 sequence is 16 residues long. V lost 4 bases and J lost 3; bases outside the gene matches: 2. The CDR3 here is CASSSGTSGSYNEQFF. CDR3 sequence (DNA): TGTGCCAGCAGTTCCGGGACTAGCGGGAGCTACAATGAGCAGTTCTTC.

Many counts were recorded for this clonotype. V gene TRBV25-1 combines with J gene TRBJ2-7; weak D call: TRBD1 (6 bases). The CDR3 is 12 amino acids. Germline values: CDR1 MGHDK, CDR2 SYGVNS. Deletions cut 6 bases from V and 6 bases from J, with 12 bases between. In nucleotides, the CDR3 is TGTGCCAGCAGCCTTGGGACAACCGAGCAGTACTTC. It codes for CASSLGTTEQYF.

This clonotype was picked up many times. The chain uses TRBV28 and TRBJ2-1, with 10 bases lining up with TRBD1. This CDR3 is built from 16 residues. With 2 bases clipped from V and 3 bases from J, the junction kept 4 bases outside the gene matches. CDR1 is MDHEN and CDR2 is SYDVKM in the germline V gene. The CDR3 here is CASSLETGGLYNEQFF. CDR3 bases: TGTGCCAGCAGTTTAGAGACAGGGGGCCTCTACAATGAGCAGTTCTTC.

Many counts were recorded for this clonotype. The rearrangement links TRBV5-5 to TRBJ2-1; 14 bases line up with TRBD2. Germline V gives CDR1 SGHKS, CDR2 YYEKEE (reference sequence). With 2 bases clipped from V and 4 bases from J, the junction kept 14 bases outside the gene matches. The length of the CDR3 is 20 residues. The CDR3 sequence: CASSFRGQGTSGSRYNEQFF. CDR3 nucleotides: TGTGCCAGCAGCTTTAGGGGGCAAGGGACTAGCGGGAGCCGGTACAATGAGCAGTTCTTC.

The chain recombines TRBV11-2 with TRBJ2-7, with 7 bases matching TRBD1. V gave up 1 base and J gave up 2 bases; unmatched junction bases: 11. Per germline, CDR1 SGHAT and CDR2 FQNNGV. This CDR3 contains 17 residues. The CDR3 DNA follows: TGTGCCAGCAGCTTAGTTGCTCCTGATCAGGGGGCCTACGAGCAGTACTTC. It encodes CASSLVAPDQGAYEQYF.

This clonotype was seen many times. The V call is TRBV28, the J call TRBJ1-1; perhaps TRBD1 as D (5 bases). V was cut by 10 bases and J by 4 bases, with 16 bases left in between. Per germline, CDR1 MDHEN and CDR2 SYDVKM. The CDR3 is 13 residues long. The CDR3 DNA follows: TGTGCCACCGGACTCGGGGGGAGCACTGAAGCTTTCTTT. Its translation: CATGLGGSTEAFF.

The V and J genes are TRBV24-1 and TRBJ2-2; unclear D gene. The CDR3 loop spans 16 amino acids. Trimming took 1 base from V and 0 from J, leaving 8 bases between them. Germline-derived CDR1 and CDR2 are KGHDR and SFDVKD. The CDR3 bases are TGTGCCACCAGTGATTTTTCGCAGTCGAACACCGGGGAGCTGTTTTTT. Amino acid sequence: CATSDFSQSNTGELFF.

This clonotype was seen only a few times. V is TRBV19 and J is TRBJ1-5; the D is unclear. The V end was cut by 3 bases, the J end by 0 bases, with 9 bases between. The CDR3 covers 15 residues. Per the germline V gene, CDR1 is LNHDA and CDR2 is SQIVND (reference sequence). DNA of the CDR3: TGTGCCAGTAGTATTGGAGGTACTAGCAATCAGCCCCAGCATTTT. This codes for CASSIGGTSNQPQHF.

This clonotype has ten or more counts. The chain uses TRBV28 and TRBJ1-1; D is unclear. V shed 3 bases and J shed 4 bases, with 3 bases lying between them. CDR3 length: 11 residues. Germline loops: CDR1 MDHEN, CDR2 SYDVKM. The CDR3 loop reads CASSFATEAFF. DNA of the CDR3: TGTGCCAGCAGTTTTGCCACTGAAGCTTTCTTT.

This clonotype has only a few counts. The chain uses TRBV11-2 and TRBJ1-6, with a tentative D call TRBD1 (5 bases). CDR1 SGHAT and CDR2 FQNNGV come from the germline V gene. V dropped 5 bases and J dropped 0 bases, with 8 bases sitting between them. This CDR3 is built from 15 residues. CDR3 sequence reads: CASSAGGSYNSPLHF. The CDR3 DNA is TGTGCCAGCAGCGCCGGGGGCTCCTATAATTCACCCCTCCACTTT.

The V and J genes are TRBV27 and TRBJ2-7, with 11 bases identical to TRBD2. The CDR3 is 15 residues long. With 5 bases clipped from V and 0 bases from J, the junction kept 3 bases outside the gene matches. Per germline, CDR1 MNHEY and CDR2 SMNVEV (reference sequence). The CDR3: CASSLAGGTSYEQYF. In DNA form, the CDR3 reads TGTGCCAGCAGTCTAGCGGGAGGAACCTCCTACGAGCAGTACTTC.

This clonotype was seen repeatedly, ten times or more. The chain uses TRBV9 and TRBJ1-1, with D unresolved. Trimming shortened V by 0 bases and J by 7 bases, and 10 bases separated the two germline ends. The CDR3 loop spans 13 amino acids. The germline V gene encodes CDR1 SGDLS and CDR2 YYNGEE. CDR3 amino acids: CASSVEARNEAFF. Written as DNA, the CDR3 is TGTGCCAGCAGCGTAGAGGCTCGGAATGAAGCTTTCTTT.

The sample holds many counts of this clonotype. The rearrangement uses TRBV28 and TRBJ2-1; TRBD2 matches 7 bases. V gave up 3 bases and J gave up 6 bases; unmatched junction bases: 2. Germline V gene data show CDR1 as MDHEN and CDR2 as SYDVKM. The CDR3 consists of 13 residues. CDR3: CASSFGRINEQFF. In DNA form, the CDR3 reads TGTGCCAGCAGTTTCGGGAGGATCAATGAGCAGTTCTTC.

Only a few counts were recorded for this clonotype. The V call is TRBV20-1, the J call TRBJ2-7; 7 bases fit TRBD1. The germline CDR1 and CDR2 sequences are DFQATT and SNEGSKA (reference sequence). This CDR3 region has 18 residues. Trimming at V came to 0 bases and at J to 5 bases, leaving 19 bases not matched to a gene. The CDR3 is CSARDWGAQTGAADEQYF. Here the CDR3 DNA reads TGCAGTGCTAGAGATTGGGGAGCCCAAACAGGGGCGGCCGACGAGCAGTACTTC.

In this sample, this clonotype turned up many times. The chain uses TRBV7-6 and TRBJ2-1; D could derive from TRBD1 or TRBD2 (5 bases each). The length of the CDR3 is 15 residues. Trimming took off 1 base at V and 5 bases at J, with 12 bases between the two ends. Germline V gives CDR1 SGHVS, CDR2 FNYEAQ. The CDR3 bases are TGTGCCAGCAGCTTAGGTAAAGGGACCAACAATGAGCAGTTCTTC. Encoded protein: CASSLGKGTNNEQFF. Drawing the rest from reference TRBV7-6 and TRBJ2-1, the complete variable domain is GAGVSQSPRYKVTKRGQDVALRCDPISGHVSLYWYRQALGQGPEFLTYFNYEAQQDKSGLPNDRFSAERPEGSISTLTIQRTEQRDSAMYRCASSLGKGTNNEQFFGPGTRLTVL.

In this sample, this clonotype turned up many times. The J gene is TRBJ1-2, the V gene TRBV10-3; 7 bases line up with TRBD1. The CDR3 is 14 residues long. Trimming removed 2 bases from V and 6 bases from J; junction bases left unmatched: 6. The germline V gene encodes CDR1 ENHRY and CDR2 SYGVKD. The CDR3 region is CAISERSGTDGYTF. In DNA form, the CDR3 reads TGTGCCATCAGTGAGCGTTCCGGGACAGATGGCTACACCTTC.

This clonotype was counted at least ten times. This chain joins TRBV4-1 and TRBJ2-1; TRBD1 matches at 8 bases. The CDR3 is made up of 17 amino acids. J was trimmed by 1 base and V by 6 bases; bases with no gene match: 11. Germline values: CDR1 MGHRA, CDR2 YSYEKL. CDR3 bases: TGCGCCAGCAGAATTGGAAGGGGACAGGAGTCCTACAATGAGCAGTTCTTC. It encodes CASRIGRGQESYNEQFF.

This clonotype rates as medium-sized (0.01 to 0.1%). The J gene is TRBJ2-7, the V gene TRBV19; the D gene is possibly TRBD2 (7 bases). The CDR3 is 17 residues long. Germline V CDR1 and CDR2: LNHDA, SQIVND (reference sequence). Trimming pared 5 bases from V and 2 bases from J, leaving 22 bases between. The CDR3 region is CASSHALAGAPAYEQYF. The CDR3 region has the DNA TGTGCCAGTAGTCATGCTCTGGCGGGGGCCCCTGCCTACGAGCAGTACTTC.

This clonotype has just a few counts. The V call is TRBV10-1, the J call TRBJ1-5; D is possibly TRBD1 (6 bases). This CDR3 is 14 amino acids long. V was shortened by 8 bases and J by 1 base, with 12 bases between the two germline ends. In germline, CDR1 is WNHNN, CDR2 SYGVQD (reference sequence). CDR3 bases: TGCGCCAGCCCTACAGGGTGGAGCAATCAGCCCCAGCATTTT. It encodes CASPTGWSNQPQHF.

Only a few counts were recorded for this clonotype. The genes are TRBV4-1 and TRBJ2-5, with D unclear. Germline lookup yields CDR1 MGHRA and CDR2 YSYEKL. Deletions cut 0 bases from V and 8 bases from J, with 7 bases between. The CDR3 consists of 12 residues. The CDR3 nucleotides are TGCGCCAGCAGCCAAGAGAAGGGTACCCAGTACTTC. Residues: CASSQEKGTQYF.

This clonotype was counted at least ten times. The chain uses TRBV9 and TRBJ1-1; 7 nucleotides align to TRBD1. The length of the CDR3 is 14 residues. The V gene end was trimmed by 4 bases and the J gene end by 3 bases; junction bases not matched to a gene: 6. Germline values: CDR1 SGDLS, CDR2 YYNGEE. CDR3 sequence: CASSKTGPDTEAFF. The CDR3 DNA sequence: TGTGCCAGCAGCAAGACAGGGCCTGACACTGAAGCTTTCTTT. The variable domain in full, completed from reference TRBV9 and TRBJ1-1, reads DSGVTQTPKHLITATGQRVTLRCSPRSGDLSVYWYQQSLDQGLQFLIQYYNGEERAKGNILERFSAQQFPDLHSELNLSSLELGDSALYFCASSKTGPDTEAFFGQGTRLTVV.